A selection of T cell receptor beta chains follows, all from one sample in a study of cytomegalovirus exposure and HLA in healthy donors. Clones were read by immunoSEQ multiplex PCR, and TCRdb kept only the in-frame ones, dropping some. The sample lists roughly 40,000 clones, around 85% occurring once. The sequenced material came from PBMCs. The receptors shown here come from a man aged 50-59 years in good health and CMV-seronegative. The CDR3 runs from the conserved cysteine through the conserved F or W. D genes are given only for firm matches. Expanded clones are given a class, and other clones once, few, many or no size at all.

TRBJ2-1,TRBD2,NA,TRBV15,CATSRAQRGNEQFF,TGTGCCACCAGCAGAGCCCAGCGGGGTAATGAGCAGTTCTTC
TRBJ2-7,TRBD1,few,TRBV19,CASSAGTGGYEQYF,TGTGCCAGTAGCGCCGGGACAGGGGGATACGAGCAGTACTTC
TRBJ2-6,NA,NA,TRBV18,CASSPQRLAGANVLTF,TGTGCCAGCTCACCACAGAGGCTAGCTGGGGCCAACGTCCTGACTTTC
TRBJ2-7,NA,NA,TRBV7-2,CASSPTGLTTSYEQYF,TGTGCCAGCAGCCCTACGGGACTCACAACTTCCTACGAGCAGTACTTC
TRBJ2-5,TRBD2,NA,TRBV7-3,CASSPLAGGDETQYF,TGTGCCAGCAGCCCACTAGCGGGGGGAGATGAGACCCAGTACTTC
TRBJ1-2,NA,NA,TRBV28,CASSSTPRVGGYTF,TGTGCCAGCAGCTCAACTCCCAGGGTCGGTGGCTACACCTTC
TRBJ2-3,NA,NA,TRBV5-1,CASSGGTSSTDTQYF,TGCGCCAGCAGCGGTGGGACTTCTAGCACAGATACGCAGTATTTT
TRBJ2-3,NA,NA,TRBV5-1,CASIRGGSTDTQYF,TGCGCCAGCATCCGTGGGGGGAGCACAGATACGCAGTATTTT
TRBJ2-3,TRBD2,NA,TRBV11-1,CASSLAAGAGDTQYF,TGTGCCAGCAGCTTAGCAGCGGGGGCGGGAGATACGCAGTATTTT
TRBJ2-3,NA,NA,TRBV4-3,CASSLQGSGTDTQYF,TGCGCCAGCAGCCTGCAGGGGTCGGGGACAGATACGCAGTATTTT
TRBJ1-2,NA,once,TRBV11-2,CASSLADYGYTF,TGTGCCAGCAGCTTGGCGGACTATGGCTACACCTTC
TRBJ1-2,TRBD1,NA,TRBV11-1,CASSLGDSSGAPGYTF,TGTGCCAGCAGCCTAGGGGACAGTTCTGGGGCCCCCGGCTACACCTTC